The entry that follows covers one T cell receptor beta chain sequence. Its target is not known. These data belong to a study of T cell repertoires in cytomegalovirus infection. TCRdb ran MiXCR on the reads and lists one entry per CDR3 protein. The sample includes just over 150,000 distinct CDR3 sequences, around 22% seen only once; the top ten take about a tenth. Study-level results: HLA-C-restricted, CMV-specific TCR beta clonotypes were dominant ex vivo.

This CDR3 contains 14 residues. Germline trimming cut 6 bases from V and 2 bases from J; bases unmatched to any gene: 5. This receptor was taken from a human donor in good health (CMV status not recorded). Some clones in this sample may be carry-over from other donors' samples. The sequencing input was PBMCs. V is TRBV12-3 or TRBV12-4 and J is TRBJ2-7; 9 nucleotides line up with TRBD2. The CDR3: CASSLTSGPYEQYF. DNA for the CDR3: TGTGCCAGCAGCTTGACTAGCGGACCCTACGAGCAGTACTTC.